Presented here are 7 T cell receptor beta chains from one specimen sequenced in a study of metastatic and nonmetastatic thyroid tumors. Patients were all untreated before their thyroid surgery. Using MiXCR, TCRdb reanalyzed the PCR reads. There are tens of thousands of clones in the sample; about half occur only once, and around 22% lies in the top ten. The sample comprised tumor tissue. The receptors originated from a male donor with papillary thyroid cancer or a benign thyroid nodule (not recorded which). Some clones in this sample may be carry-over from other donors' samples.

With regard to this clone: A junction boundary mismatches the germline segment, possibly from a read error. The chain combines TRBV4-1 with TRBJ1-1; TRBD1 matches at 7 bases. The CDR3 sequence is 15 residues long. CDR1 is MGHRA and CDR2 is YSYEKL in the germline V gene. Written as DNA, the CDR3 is TGCGCCAGTAGCCACCCCCAGGGGGGAAACACTGAAGCTTTCTTT. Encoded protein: CASSHPQGGNTEAFF.

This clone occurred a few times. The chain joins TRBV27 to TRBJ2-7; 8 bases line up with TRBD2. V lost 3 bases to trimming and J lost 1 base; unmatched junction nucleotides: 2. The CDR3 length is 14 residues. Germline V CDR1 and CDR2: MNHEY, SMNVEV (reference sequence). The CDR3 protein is CASSFSGGSYEQYF. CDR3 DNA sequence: TGTGCCAGCAGTTTCTCGGGGGGGTCCTACGAGCAGTACTTC.

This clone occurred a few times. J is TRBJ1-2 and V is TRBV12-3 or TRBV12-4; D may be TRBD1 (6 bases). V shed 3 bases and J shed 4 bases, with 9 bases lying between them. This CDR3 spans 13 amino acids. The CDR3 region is CASSLEQGYGYTF. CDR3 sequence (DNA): TGTGCCAGCAGTTTGGAACAGGGCTATGGCTACACCTTC.

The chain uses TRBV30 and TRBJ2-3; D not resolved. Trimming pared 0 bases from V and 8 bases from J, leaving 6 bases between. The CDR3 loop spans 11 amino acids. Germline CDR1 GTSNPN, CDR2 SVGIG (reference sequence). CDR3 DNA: TGTGCCTGGAGTGTGAAGGGTACGCAGTATTTT. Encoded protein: CAWSVKGTQYF. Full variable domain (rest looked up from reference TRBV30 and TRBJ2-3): SQTIHQWPATLVQPVGSPLSLECTVEGTSNPNLYWYRQAAGRGLQLLFYSVGIGQISSEVPQNLSASRPQDRQFILSSKKLLLSDSGFYLCAWSVKGTQYFGPGTRLTVL.

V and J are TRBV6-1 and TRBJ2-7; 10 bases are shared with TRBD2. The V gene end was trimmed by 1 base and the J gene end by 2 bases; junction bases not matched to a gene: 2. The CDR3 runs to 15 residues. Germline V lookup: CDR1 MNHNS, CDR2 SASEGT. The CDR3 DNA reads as TGTGCCAGCAGTGAAGAGAGCGGGGGGGCCTACGAGCAGTACTTC. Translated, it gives CASSEESGGAYEQYF.

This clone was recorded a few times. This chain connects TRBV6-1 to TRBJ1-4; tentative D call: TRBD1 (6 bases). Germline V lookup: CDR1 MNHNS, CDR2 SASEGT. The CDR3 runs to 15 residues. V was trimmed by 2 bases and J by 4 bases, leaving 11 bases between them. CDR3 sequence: CASSEYGQLNEKLFF. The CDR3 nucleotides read TGTGCCAGCAGTGAATACGGACAGCTTAATGAAAAACTGTTTTTT.

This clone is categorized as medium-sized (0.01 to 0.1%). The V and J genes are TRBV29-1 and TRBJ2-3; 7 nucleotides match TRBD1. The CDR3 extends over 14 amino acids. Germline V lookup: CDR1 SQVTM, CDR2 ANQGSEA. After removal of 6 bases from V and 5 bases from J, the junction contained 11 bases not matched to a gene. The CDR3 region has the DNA TGCAGCGTCGCCGAGACAGGGTTGAGAGATACGCAGTATTTT. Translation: CSVAETGLRDTQYF.